The TCR beta chain under discussion was sequenced for a study of PD-1 blockade in classical Hodgkin lymphoma. Study overall: Patients were treated with nivolumab at 3 mg/kg, and this was given intravenously every 2 weeks. Findings of the study overall: Significantly greater TCR diversity emerged by C4D1 in CD4+ cells but not CD8+ cells. TCR diversity at baseline was reported to be reduced in newly diagnosed patients relative to healthy donors. Repertoire differences lack defined causes, possibly disease activity or prior therapy.

In germline, CDR1 is SQVTM, CDR2 ANQGSEA. There are 15 residues in the CDR3. V was shortened by 0 bases and J by 4 bases, with 13 bases between the two germline ends. The data were produced by immunoSEQ multiplex PCR, yet TCRdb's version contains in-frame clones alone and is incomplete. The sample contains tens of thousands of clones, 60% to 75% of which appear only once. This clone has just a few counts. The antigen is not known. All the patients suffered relapse after autologous stem cell transplantation, and brentuximab vedotin exposure differed. The chain is built from TRBV29-1 and TRBJ2-1; possible D gene TRBD2, 7 bases. This TCR was sampled from a human donor with classical Hodgkin lymphoma. Sequenced here: peripheral blood mononuclear cells (PBMCs), sampled at baseline. The CDR3: CSVEDGGGWYNEQFF. The DNA for the CDR3 is TGCAGCGTTGAAGATGGGGGGGGCTGGTACAATGAGCAGTTCTTC.